The sequence of this T cell receptor (beta chain) was determined in a study of cytomegalovirus exposure and HLA in healthy donors (TCRdb year 2017). Regarding the complete study: An earlier analysis of some 600 of the donors reported 276 Gb of sequence data and approximately 120 million unique TCR beta sequences obtained from some 200 million T cells. Roughly 300 gigabases of sequencing data and approximately 84 million unique TCR sequences were included in an early release covering roughly 600 HLA-typed donors. Among the approximately 400 genotyped donors, more than 70% belonged to the genetic ancestry cluster associated with self-reported Caucasian donors. The study was designed to test whether signatures of past pathogen exposure could be identified by cataloging public T cell receptors. The T cell repertoires of 550 to 850 subjects were profiled by immunosequencing and related to cytomegalovirus serostatus. Along with the roughly 610-subject first cohort, a separate validation cohort of over 90 different subjects was used. The study combined high-throughput TCR immunosequencing, statistical association of individual TCRs with disease status, and machine learning to predict cytomegalovirus infection status. A later analysis re-analyzed previously published TCR beta repertoires from about 600 donors and added high-resolution HLA genotyping to study TCR occurrence patterns. In the later analysis, no new phenotypic data were used to find candidate immune exposures; instead, reliance was placed on TCR beta sequences and their occurrence across donors. An earlier analysis of several hundred of the donors applied high-throughput TCR beta sequencing to assess whether each TCR beta V gene segment acted as functional or pseudogenic. Donor age, sex, ethnicity and CMV serostatus were compiled together with the repertoire data. A later genetic analysis used genome-wide SNP genotypes for about 60% of the roughly 700 donors, treating that subset as a discovery cohort. Every discovery cohort repertoire had been produced on one sequencing platform. HLA typing included class I and class II loci at four-digit resolution. Typing coverage varied by locus: about 620-630 donors for A, B, C, DRB1 and DQB1; more than 500 for DQA1; over 600 for DPA1; approximately 470 for DPB1. About five DR-DQ haplotypes were treated as single units for association and clustering because of strong linkage in the cohort. On average, about 240,000 unique TCR beta nucleotide sequences were sequenced per donor among some 430 genotyped donors of the cohort, with 15% to 20% of those sequences being non-productive.

The germline V gene yields MNHEY for CDR1 and SVGAGI for CDR2. Ends trimmed: V by 6 bases, J by 7 bases; bases unmatched to a gene: 8. The CDR3 goes from the cysteine to the phenylalanine over 15 residues. The retained sequence is limited to the CDR3, 45 bases, with the frame set at the first base. About this clone: Its antigen remains undetermined. Per-base qualities were not stored, and no clone one base away is much larger.

The method behind the library was the immunoSEQ multiplex PCR assay. The multiplex PCR relied on a mix of 60 forward primers for TCR Vbeta segments and 13 reverse primers for TCR Jbeta segments. A multiplex PCR assay on genomic DNA amplified the CDR3 region of rearranged TCR beta genes. The Illumina HiSeq System was used to sequence the amplified TCR beta libraries as 87-base-pair reads. In the original analysis: A later analysis tallied 70 million to 100 million unique TCR beta chains across the 550 to 850 repertoires, and about 10 million of those chains were shared by two or more donors. Raw reads were error-corrected and collapsed into unique sequences with a nearest-neighbor algorithm that merged closely related sequences to remove PCR and sequencing errors. V, D and J gene segments were assigned by aligning CDR3 sequences to IMGT reference sequences. For a sequence to be retained, at least a six-nucleotide match to both a V gene segment and a J gene segment was required. Rearrangements were classified as productive when the CDR3 lacked stop codons and remained in frame with V and J, and all other rearrangements were classified as non-productive. Following IMGT convention, CDR3 was defined as the stretch from the second conserved V-encoded cysteine up to the conserved J-encoded phenylalanine. Sequences without an unambiguous match to a single V gene segment were excluded from the earlier analysis of 500 to 700 of the donors. In an earlier analysis of around 590 of the donors, a V segment was called functional when productive rearrangements were above 56.7%, and segregating when the standard deviation between donors exceeded 5%. A statistical classification framework was built to diagnose cytomegalovirus status from the catalog of TCR beta chain sequences. V and J gene assignment, in a later analysis, came from comparing TCR nucleotide sequences with IMGT/GENE-DB human TR gene sequences. A later analysis assigned CDR3 sequences and most-parsimonious VDJ recombination scenarios with the TCRdist pipeline. In a later analysis, each TCR beta chain was defined by its CDR3 amino acid sequence together with its V-gene family, and reads lacking a unique V-gene family were excluded. In a later analysis, 550 to 650 highly shared, low-generation-probability nucleotide sequences were removed to address suspected cross-contamination and a sequencing artifact. In a later analysis, a clonal expansion index for each public chain was calculated from normalized within-repertoire ranks of inferred template counts. Generation probabilities in a later analysis came from a VDJ recombination model fitted to out-of-frame rearrangements, and those results were checked against IGoR. In a later analysis, hypergeometric tests were used to score TCR-TCR, TCR-HLA and TCR-CMV co-occurrence, with a repertoire-size bias correction applied to TCR pairs. A later analysis estimated false discovery rates by permuting HLA or CMV assignments 20 times. In a later analysis, co-occurring TCRs were grouped using DBSCAN, with TCRdist sequence similarity added in when clustering inside HLA-allele-positive subsets. Repertoires with fewer than 30,000 or more than 120,000 public chains were left out of co-occurrence clustering, as were about five repertoires with anomalous nucleotide sharing. The source is immuneACCESS, and TCRdb retained only in-frame sequences with V and J called. Part of the clones is not carried over; for the studies checked, unresolved V genes explain less than half of this, and the remainder is unexplained. V and J calls plus clone size are reproduced from that table; the DNA served to infer D and trimming. Counted in this sample were some 150,000 clones; more than 80% of them appeared once. About 0.8% of the sample rests with the top ten.

General study outcomes and caveats: A cluster of highly shared sequence variants was judged likely to be a technical artifact of the sequencing pipeline. In an earlier analysis of some 550 of the donors, most TCR beta V segments were observed in productive rearrangements about 90% or about 30% of the time, broadly matching IMGT annotations. Correlated functional status among segregating V segments might be attributable to linkage disequilibrium, but an unknown experimental factor could not be ruled out. In a later genetic analysis, fewer N-insertions in productive TCRs were reported among donors in an Asian-associated ancestry cluster than the roughly 700-donor mean. At a false discovery rate of 0.05, a later analysis linked roughly 17,000 TCR beta sequences to specific HLA alleles. Because counts were too low, about 15 rarely observed V segments, including chromosome 9 orphons, were left out of the earlier analysis of 587 of the donors. According to the authors, the approach could potentially be generalized to other disease states and immunological phenotypes. The study listed 170 or so TCR beta chains as associated with cytomegalovirus. Some IMGT-functional V segments, including TRBV6-2 and TRBV6-3, could not be distinguished by the 87-base-pair reads and were therefore excluded. HLA typing was unavailable for some donors at each locus, so association tests used only the typed subset. In a later analysis, HLA-associated TCR beta chains showed more clonal expansion and lower generation probabilities than non-associated chains that were equally common. Cytomegalovirus status was reported to be diagnosed by the classifier with high specificity and sensitivity in both the original and validation cohorts. The presence/absence analyses assumed that sequencing depth was roughly uniform across donors, and that assumption may not be true. Across donors, most TCR sequences were observed very rarely, whereas some public TCRs were present in many individuals. According to a later analysis, most CMV-associated TCR beta chains appeared to be HLA-restricted, and the HLA associations seemed to be driven largely by CMV exposure. A further reported finding was that TCR beta sequences accurately predicted the HLA-A and HLA-B alleles for most subjects in the first cohort. This cohort had only TCR beta chains sequenced, and the lack of alpha or paired-chain data limited which features could be detected. Several of the top co-occurrence clusters appeared to be linked to parvovirus B19, influenza, CMV and Epstein-Barr virus, according to a later analysis. In vitro tests confirmed that a few of the cytomegalovirus-associated TCR beta chains recognize cytomegalovirus antigens. Immune exposure information for the cohort was limited to CMV serostatus. An association between a missense DCLRE1C variant and V-gene and J-gene trimming of TCR beta chains was found in a later genetic analysis and replicated in an independent cohort. In a later analysis, the rate of TCR association differed among HLA loci, with DRB1 alleles having the most associated TCRs and HLA-C alleles having the fewest. When HLA alleles, especially DR and DQ, strongly co-occurred, attributing TCR associations to individual alleles was difficult.

The cohort comprised under 700 healthy bone marrow donors. At the time of sampling, every cohort member was nominally healthy, though immune exposures that went unrecorded were likely present. The donor tested CMV seronegative, placing the donor among the 300 to 450 seronegative members of the cohort. A peripheral blood sample was provided by each donor, and peripheral blood mononuclear cells were used for TCR beta sequencing. Genomic DNA extraction from the blood cell samples was performed with the Qiagen DNeasy Blood Extraction Kit. The sequence was obtained from a woman in her late teens or twenties in good health and CMV-seronegative. The sequence is built from TRBV6-5 and TRBJ1-6, with 8 central nucleotides matching TRBD1. Specimen: PBMCs. The CDR3 sequence is CASSRTGLENSPLHF. The DNA reads TGTGCCAGCAGCCGGACAGGGCTTGAGAATTCACCCCTCCACTTT.